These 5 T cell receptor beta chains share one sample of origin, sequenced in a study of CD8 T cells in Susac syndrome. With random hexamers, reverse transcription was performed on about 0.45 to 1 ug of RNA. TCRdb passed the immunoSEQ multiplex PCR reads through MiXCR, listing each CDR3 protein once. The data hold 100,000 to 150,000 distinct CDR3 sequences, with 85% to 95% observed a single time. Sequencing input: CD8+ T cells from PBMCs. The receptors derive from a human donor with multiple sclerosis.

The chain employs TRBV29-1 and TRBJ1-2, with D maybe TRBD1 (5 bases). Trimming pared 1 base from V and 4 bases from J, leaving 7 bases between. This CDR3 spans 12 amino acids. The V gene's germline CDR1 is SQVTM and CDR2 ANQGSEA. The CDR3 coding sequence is TGCAGCGTTGAAGGGGGCAGCTATGGCTACACCTTC. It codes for CSVEGGSYGYTF.

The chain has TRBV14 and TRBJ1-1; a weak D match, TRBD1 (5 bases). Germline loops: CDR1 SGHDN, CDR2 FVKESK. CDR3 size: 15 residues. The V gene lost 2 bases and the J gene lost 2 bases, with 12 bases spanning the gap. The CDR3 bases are TGTGCCAGCAGCCAAACCAACAGGATAAACACTGAAGCTTTCTTT. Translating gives CASSQTNRINTEAFF. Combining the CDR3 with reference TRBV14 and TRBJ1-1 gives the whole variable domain EAGVTQFPSHSVIEKGQTVTLRCDPISGHDNLYWYRRVMGKEIKFLLHFVKESKQDESGMPNNRFLAERTGGTYSTLKVQPAELEDSGVYFCASSQTNRINTEAFFGQGTRLTVV.

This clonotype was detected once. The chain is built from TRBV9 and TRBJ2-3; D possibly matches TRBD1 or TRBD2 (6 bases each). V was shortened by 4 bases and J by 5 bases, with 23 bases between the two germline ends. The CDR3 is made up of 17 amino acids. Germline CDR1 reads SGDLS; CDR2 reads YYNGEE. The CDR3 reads CASSPGVGGTHRDTQYF. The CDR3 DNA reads TGTGCCAGCAGCCCAGGGGTTGGAGGGACACACAGAGATACGCAGTATTTT.

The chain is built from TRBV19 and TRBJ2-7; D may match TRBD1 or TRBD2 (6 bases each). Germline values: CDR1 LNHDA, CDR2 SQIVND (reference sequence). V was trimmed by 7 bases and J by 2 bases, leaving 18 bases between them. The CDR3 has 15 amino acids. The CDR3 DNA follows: TGTGCCAGTACCGCGGGACAAGGTTCGACCTACGAGCAGTACTTC. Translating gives CASTAGQGSTYEQYF.

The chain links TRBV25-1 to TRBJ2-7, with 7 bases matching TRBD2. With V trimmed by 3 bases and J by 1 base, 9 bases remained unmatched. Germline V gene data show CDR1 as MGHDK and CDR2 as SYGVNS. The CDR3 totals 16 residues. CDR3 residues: CASSDVAGVWSYEQYV. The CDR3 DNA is TGTGCCAGCAGTGATGTGGCGGGAGTTTGGTCCTACGAGCAGTACGTC.